Sequencing of this T cell receptor beta chain was carried out in a study of graft-versus-host responses after intestinal transplantation. As for the study in general: In this cohort, recipients had multivisceral, liver-intestinal, or isolated intestinal transplants.

Assay: immunoSEQ multiplex PCR; the TCRdb copy retains only in-frame clones and omits some. The table has 90,000 to 150,000 clones, 85% to 95% seen once; the top ten hold over 2.5%. Findings and caveats of the study: The authors found GvH clones in recipient marrow, some appearing first in ileum or blood.

Regarding this clone: Its target is not known.

This CDR3 has 17 residues. In germline, CDR1 is SGDLS, CDR2 YYNGEE. V lost 0 bases and J 2 bases, leaving 16 bases between the germline ends. This sample comprised unstimulated CD8+ T cells sorted from spleen or lymph node cells, obtained before intestinal transplant. This chain connects TRBV9 to TRBJ2-3, with D perhaps matching TRBD1 (6 bases). The sequence was obtained from a human donor who received an intestinal transplant. Written as DNA, the CDR3 is TGTGCCAGCAGCGTAGCGCCCCGAGGGGGTTACACAGATACGCAGTATTTT. Translating it yields CASSVAPRGGYTDTQYF.